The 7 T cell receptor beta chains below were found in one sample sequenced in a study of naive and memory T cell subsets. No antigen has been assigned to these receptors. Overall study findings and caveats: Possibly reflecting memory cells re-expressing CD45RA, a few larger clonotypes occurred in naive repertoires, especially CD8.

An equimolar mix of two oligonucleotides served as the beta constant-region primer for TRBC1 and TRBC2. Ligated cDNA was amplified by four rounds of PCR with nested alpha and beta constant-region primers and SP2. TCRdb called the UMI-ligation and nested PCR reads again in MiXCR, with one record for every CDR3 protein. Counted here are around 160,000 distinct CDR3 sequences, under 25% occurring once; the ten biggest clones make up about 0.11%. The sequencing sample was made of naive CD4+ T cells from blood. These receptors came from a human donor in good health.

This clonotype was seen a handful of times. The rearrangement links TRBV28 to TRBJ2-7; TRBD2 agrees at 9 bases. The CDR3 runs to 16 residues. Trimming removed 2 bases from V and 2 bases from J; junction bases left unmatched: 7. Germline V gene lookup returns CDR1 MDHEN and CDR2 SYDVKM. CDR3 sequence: CASSLGSASGTYEQYF. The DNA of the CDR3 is TGTGCCAGCAGTTTAGGTTCGGCTAGCGGGACCTACGAGCAGTACTTC.

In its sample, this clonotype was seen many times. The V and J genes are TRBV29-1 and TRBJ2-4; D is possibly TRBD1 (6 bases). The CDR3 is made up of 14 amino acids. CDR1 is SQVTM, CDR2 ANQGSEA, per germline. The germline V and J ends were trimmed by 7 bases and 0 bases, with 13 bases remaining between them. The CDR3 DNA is TGCAGCGCCCTAGGGGGTGTAGCCAAAAACATTCAGTACTTC. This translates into CSALGGVAKNIQYF.

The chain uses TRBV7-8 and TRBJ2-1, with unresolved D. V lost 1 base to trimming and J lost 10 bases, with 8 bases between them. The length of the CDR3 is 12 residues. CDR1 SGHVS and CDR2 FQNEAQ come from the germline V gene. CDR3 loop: CASSLGFAEQFF. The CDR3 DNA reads TGTGCCAGCAGCTTAGGCTTTGCCGAGCAGTTCTTC.

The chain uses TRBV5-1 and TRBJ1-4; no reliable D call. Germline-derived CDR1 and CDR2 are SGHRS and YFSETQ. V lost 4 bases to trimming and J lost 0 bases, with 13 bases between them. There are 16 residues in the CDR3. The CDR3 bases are TGCGCCAGCAGCCCATTGACCGGTTCAACTAATGAAAAACTGTTTTTT. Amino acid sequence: CASSPLTGSTNEKLFF.

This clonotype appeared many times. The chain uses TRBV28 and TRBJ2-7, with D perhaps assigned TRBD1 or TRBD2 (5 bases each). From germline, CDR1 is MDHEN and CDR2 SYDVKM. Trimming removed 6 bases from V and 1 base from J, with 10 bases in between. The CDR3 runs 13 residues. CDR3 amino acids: CASRGTGSYEQYF. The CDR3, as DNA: TGTGCCAGCAGGGGGACCGGGTCCTACGAGCAGTACTTC. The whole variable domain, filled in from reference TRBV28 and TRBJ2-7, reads DVKVTQSSRYLVKRTGEKVFLECVQDMDHENMFWYRQDPGLGLRLIYFSYDVKMKEKGDIPEGYSVSREKKERFSLILESASTNQTSMYLCASRGTGSYEQYFGPGTRLTVT.

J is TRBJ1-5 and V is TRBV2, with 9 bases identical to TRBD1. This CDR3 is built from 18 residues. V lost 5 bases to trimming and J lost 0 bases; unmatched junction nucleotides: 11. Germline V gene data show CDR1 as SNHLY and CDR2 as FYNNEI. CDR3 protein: CASSPPPGQGYSNQPQHF. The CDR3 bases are TGTGCCAGCAGTCCACCGCCGGGACAGGGTTATAGCAATCAGCCCCAGCATTTT.

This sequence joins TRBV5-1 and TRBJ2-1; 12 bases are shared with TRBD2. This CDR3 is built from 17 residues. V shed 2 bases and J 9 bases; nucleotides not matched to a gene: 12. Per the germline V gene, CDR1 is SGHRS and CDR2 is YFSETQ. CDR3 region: CASSLNPTSGRTGEQFF. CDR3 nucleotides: TGCGCCAGCAGCTTAAACCCAACTAGCGGGAGGACTGGTGAGCAGTTCTTC.